The 13 T cell receptor beta chains below were found in one sample sequenced in a study of Ad26.COV2.S vaccination and SARS-CoV-2 variants. The data were produced by immunoSEQ multiplex PCR, yet TCRdb's version contains in-frame clones alone and is incomplete. The sample has around 270,000 clones, around nine tenths seen once; the top ten hold about 2.7%. Treatment described: around 19 received Ad26.COV2.S at low or high dose, single or two shots; a few received placebo; per-sample allocation not given. Specimen acquisition occurred on day 63 following the initial vaccine or placebo injection. The source was peripheral blood, collected in a trial of Ad26.COV2.S vaccine versus placebo. The receptors derive from a person aged 18 to 59 who received the Ad26.COV2.S COVID-19 vaccine or a placebo.

This sequence joins TRBV29-1 and TRBJ1-1; TRBD1 agrees at 8 bases. After removal of 7 bases from V and 0 bases from J, the junction contained 10 bases not matched to a gene. The germline gives CDR1 SQVTM, CDR2 ANQGSEA. CDR3 length equals 15 residues. The CDR3 DNA reads TGCAGCGCCCGACTACAGGGGGAAATGAACACTGAAGCTTTCTTT. Protein product: CSARLQGEMNTEAFF. The full variable domain, rest sourced from reference TRBV29-1 and TRBJ1-1, is SAVISQKPSRDICQRGTSLTIQCQVDSQVTMMFWYRQQPGQSLTLIATANQGSEATYESGFVIDKFPISRPNLTFSTLTVSNMSPEDSSIYLCSARLQGEMNTEAFFGQGTRLTVV.

V usage is TRBV7-3 and J usage is TRBJ2-7; the D gene could be TRBD1 or TRBD2 (5 bases each). The germline V and J ends were trimmed by 4 bases and 3 bases, with 16 bases remaining between them. Germline CDR1 is SGHTA and CDR2 is FQGTGA. The CDR3 spans 15 residues. As DNA, the CDR3 is TGTGCCAGCAGCTCCACTCGGGACCCTTACTACGAGCAGTACGTC. It specifies CASSSTRDPYYEQYV.

This chain links TRBV10-3 with TRBJ2-1, with D possibly being TRBD2 (5 bases). The CDR3 is 12 residues long. Trimming removed 8 bases at V and 7 bases at J, with 12 bases between. Germline CDR1 is ENHRY and CDR2 is SYGVKD. Here the CDR3 DNA reads TGTGCCATCGGGAGAAAGGAAAATGAGCAGTTCTTC. This translates into CAIGRKENEQFF.

The chain joins TRBV19 to TRBJ2-5; unclear D gene. V shed 4 bases and J shed 5 bases, with 11 bases lying between them. The CDR3 spans 13 residues. Germline CDR1 and CDR2: LNHDA and SQIVND (reference sequence). CDR3 DNA sequence: TGTGCCAGTAGTAACGTGGGGAAGGAGACCCAGTACTTC. The encoded protein is CASSNVGKETQYF. The full variable domain, rest sourced from reference TRBV19 and TRBJ2-5, is DGGITQSPKYLFRKEGQNVTLSCEQNLNHDAMYWYRQDPGQGLRLIYYSQIVNDFQKGDIAEGYSVSREKKESFPLTVTSAQKNPTAFYLCASSNVGKETQYFGPGTRLLVL.

The chain is built from TRBV6-1 and TRBJ1-4, with unresolved D. Per germline, CDR1 MNHNS and CDR2 SASEGT. This CDR3 is 16 amino acids long. The V and J ends lost 0 bases and 0 bases respectively, with 8 bases between them. CDR3 residues: CASSEALGATNEKLFF. DNA for the CDR3: TGTGCCAGCAGTGAAGCGCTCGGGGCAACTAATGAAAAACTGTTTTTT.

The V and J genes are TRBV7-6 and TRBJ2-7, with 10 nucleotides matching TRBD2. The J segment lost 2 bases and the V segment lost 5 bases, leaving 6 bases of the junction unmatched. The germline V gene has CDR1 SGHVS and CDR2 FNYEAQ. CDR3 length equals 15 residues. CDR3 DNA: TGTGCCAGCAGCCGAAGCGGGGGGGACACCTACGAGCAGTACTTC. It translates to CASSRSGGDTYEQYF.

The rearrangement uses TRBV10-2 and TRBJ2-2; weak D call: TRBD1 (6 bases). Germline-derived CDR1 and CDR2 are WSHSY and SAAADI. This CDR3 comprises 17 residues. V lost 0 bases and J lost 2, with 13 bases in between. The CDR3 loop reads CASSESGQQINTGELFF. The CDR3 nucleotides are TGCGCCAGCAGTGAGTCTGGACAGCAGATAAACACCGGGGAGCTGTTTTTT.

CDR3 DNA sequence: TGTGCCAGTAGTATGGAGGCAGGGAAGGGGTACACTGAAGCTTTCTTT. It is translated as CASSMEAGKGYTEAFF. This rearrangement joins TRBV19 to TRBJ1-1; D possibly corresponds to TRBD1 (5 bases). Germline CDR1 reads LNHDA; CDR2 reads SQIVND (reference sequence). CDR3 length equals 16 residues. Trimming took 3 bases from V and 3 from J, leaving 17 bases between them.

V usage is TRBV21-1 and J usage is TRBJ1-6. TRBV21-1 is noted as a pseudogene. CDR3 length: 17 residues. CDR3 nucleotides: TGTGCTAGCAGCAAAGCGGGGGGAGGACCCTATAATTCACCCCTCCACTTT. Translating it yields CASSKAGGGPYNSPLHF.

CDR3 in amino acids: CASSKDEGQGGTDTQYF. The CDR3 coding sequence is TGTGCCAGCTCCAAGGATGAAGGACAGGGCGGCACAGATACGCAGTATTTT. The chain recombines TRBV7-9 with TRBJ2-3; TRBD1 aligns across 8 bases. The V segment lost 8 bases and the J segment 1 base; nucleotides outside the gene matches: 14. This CDR3 spans 17 amino acids. Germline V gene data show CDR1 as SEHNR and CDR2 as FQNEAQ (reference sequence). Full variable domain (remainder filled in from reference TRBV7-9 and TRBJ2-3): DTGVSQNPRHKITKRGQNVTFRCDPISEHNRLYWYRQTLGQGPEFLTYFQNEAQLEKSRLLSDRFSAERPKGSFSTLEIQRTEQGDSAMYLCASSKDEGQGGTDTQYFGPGTRLTVL.

This clone was counted once. V and J are TRBV24-1 and TRBJ2-3, with D possibly matching TRBD2 (6 bases). CDR3 size: 15 residues. Trimming removed 9 bases at V and 0 bases at J, with 15 bases between. Germline V gives CDR1 KGHDR, CDR2 SFDVKD. CDR3 in amino acids: CATGLGGTSTDTQYF. The CDR3 bases are TGTGCCACCGGGCTGGGCGGGACGAGCACAGATACGCAGTATTTT.

The chain has TRBV27 and TRBJ2-7; TRBD2 matches at 10 bases. V lost 6 bases and J lost 5; bases outside the gene matches: 4. Per germline, CDR1 MNHEY and CDR2 SMNVEV (reference sequence). This CDR3 contains 13 residues. CDR3 in DNA: TGTGCCAGCAGCTATAGCGGGGGGAACGAGCAGTACTTC. This sequence encodes CASSYSGGNEQYF.

This chain joins TRBV11-2 and TRBJ1-2; D not resolved. V gave up 3 bases and J gave up 8 bases, with 16 bases separating them. Germline CDR1 and CDR2: SGHAT and FQNNGV. The CDR3 is made up of 14 amino acids. The CDR3: CASSFEGVQSGYTF. CDR3 nucleotides: TGTGCCAGCAGCTTTGAGGGTGTCCAGAGCGGCTACACCTTC. The variable domain in full, completed from reference TRBV11-2 and TRBJ1-2, reads EAGVAQSPRYKIIEKRQSVAFWCNPISGHATLYWYQQILGQGPKLLIQFQNNGVVDDSQLPKDRFSAERLKGVDSTLKIQPAKLEDSAVYLCASSFEGVQSGYTFGSGTRLTVV.